The rows below give T cell receptor beta chains drawn from one sample of a study of cytomegalovirus exposure and HLA in healthy donors. Some clones are missing from TCRdb's copy, which holds only in-frame ones; the method was immunoSEQ multiplex PCR. This listing includes 150,000 to 200,000 clones. The sequenced sample was PBMCs. The receptors derive from a young man in good health and CMV-seronegative. Each CDR3 is given with its conserved first and last residue. A D gene is named only where the DNA matches it firmly.

D gene: NA; J gene: TRBJ2-2; V gene: TRBV30; CDR3 protein: CAWDRSGAGELFF; CDR3 DNA: TGTGCCTGGGACAGGTCCGGGGCCGGGGAGCTGTTTTTT
D gene: NA; J gene: TRBJ1-1; V gene: TRBV2; CDR3 protein: CATQGHTNTEAFF; CDR3 DNA: TGTGCCACCCAAGGACACACGAACACTGAAGCTTTCTTT
D gene: TRBD2; J gene: TRBJ2-3; V gene: TRBV7-2; CDR3 protein: CASSGGLASSTDTQYF; CDR3 DNA: TGTGCCAGCAGCGGGGGACTAGCGAGTAGCACAGATACGCAGTATTTT
D gene: TRBD1; J gene: TRBJ1-5; V gene: TRBV5-1; CDR3 protein: CASSSTGDSNQPQHF; CDR3 DNA: TGCGCCAGCAGCTCGACAGGGGATAGCAATCAGCCCCAGCATTTT
D gene: NA; J gene: TRBJ2-7; V gene: TRBV6-1; CDR3 protein: CASSEGYSSYEQYF; CDR3 DNA: TGTGCCAGCAGTGAAGGGTACAGCTCCTACGAGCAGTACTTC
D gene: NA; J gene: TRBJ2-7; V gene: TRBV4-2; CDR3 protein: CASSQDVGPGLINSEQYF; CDR3 DNA: TGTGCCAGCAGCCAAGATGTGGGTCCGGGGTTGATCAACTCCGAGCAGTACTTC
D gene: TRBD1; J gene: TRBJ2-3; V gene: TRBV10-3; CDR3 protein: CAISGRQGGHTDTQYF; CDR3 DNA: TGTGCCATCAGTGGCCGACAGGGGGGTCACACAGATACGCAGTATTTT
D gene: NA; J gene: TRBJ2-7; V gene: TRBV6-1; CDR3 protein: CASSEGDASSYEQYF; CDR3 DNA: TGTGCCAGCAGTGAGGGTGACGCTAGCTCCTACGAGCAGTACTTC
D gene: TRBD2; J gene: TRBJ2-1; V gene: TRBV9; CDR3 protein: CASSGSGRAYNEQFF; CDR3 DNA: TGTGCCAGCAGCGGTAGCGGGAGGGCCTACAATGAGCAGTTCTTC
D gene: TRBD1; J gene: TRBJ2-7; V gene: TRBV29-1; CDR3 protein: CSVAGQLSYEQYF; CDR3 DNA: TGCAGCGTTGCGGGACAGCTCTCCTACGAGCAGTACTTC
D gene: NA; J gene: TRBJ1-2; V gene: TRBV28; CDR3 protein: CASSIEGWEGYTF; CDR3 DNA: TGTGCCAGCAGTATTGAGGGCTGGGAAGGCTACACCTTC
D gene: TRBD1; J gene: TRBJ1-6; V gene: TRBV5-8; CDR3 protein: CASSWGQGNNSPLHF; CDR3 DNA: TGTGCCAGCAGCTGGGGACAGGGCAATAATTCACCCCTCCACTTT
D gene: TRBD1; J gene: TRBJ1-4; V gene: TRBV4-1; CDR3 protein: CASRTSGTAATNEKLFF; CDR3 DNA: TGCGCCAGCAGGACCTCCGGGACAGCCGCAACTAATGAAAAACTGTTTTTT
D gene: TRBD1; J gene: TRBJ1-3; V gene: TRBV19; CDR3 protein: CASSIDPQGATGNTIYF; CDR3 DNA: TGTGCCAGTAGTATCGACCCACAGGGGGCGACCGGAAACACCATATATTTT
D gene: TRBD1; J gene: TRBJ2-2; V gene: TRBV6-1; CDR3 protein: CASRKRTGDGRELFF; CDR3 DNA: TGTGCCAGCAGGAAAAGGACAGGGGACGGTAGGGAGCTGTTTTTT
D gene: TRBD2; J gene: TRBJ2-3; V gene: TRBV4-1; CDR3 protein: CASSQEKRGIDTQYF; CDR3 DNA: TGCGCCAGCAGCCAAGAGAAGCGGGGGATAGATACGCAGTATTTT
D gene: NA; J gene: TRBJ2-7; V gene: TRBV6-8; CDR3 protein: CASSLRLPSSAHSYEQYF; CDR3 DNA: TGTGCCAGCAGCCTTAGACTACCCTCCTCGGCCCACTCCTACGAGCAGTACTTC
D gene: NA; J gene: TRBJ2-5; V gene: TRBV7-2; CDR3 protein: CASSSRVLETQYF; CDR3 DNA: TGTGCCAGCAGCTCCAGGGTTTTGGAGACCCAGTACTTC
D gene: TRBD1; J gene: TRBJ2-5; V gene: TRBV19; CDR3 protein: CASSIMAGGRETQYF; CDR3 DNA: TGTGCCAGTAGTATAATGGCAGGGGGCCGGGAGACCCAGTACTTC
D gene: NA; J gene: TRBJ2-7; V gene: TRBV29-1; CDR3 protein: CSVAGGMSSQYEQYF; CDR3 DNA: TGCAGCGTTGCAGGGGGGATGAGTAGCCAGTACGAGCAGTACTTC
D gene: NA; J gene: TRBJ2-5; V gene: TRBV5-1; CDR3 protein: CASSPSPLRETQYF; CDR3 DNA: TGCGCCAGCAGCCCGAGCCCCCTTCGGGAGACCCAGTACTTC
D gene: TRBD1; J gene: TRBJ1-1; V gene: TRBV7-6; CDR3 protein: CASSLQTPTGPPEAFF; CDR3 DNA: TGTGCCAGCAGCCTTCAGACCCCGACAGGGCCCCCTGAAGCTTTCTTT
D gene: TRBD1; J gene: TRBJ1-1; V gene: TRBV19; CDR3 protein: CASSPGGQWLTHTEAFF; CDR3 DNA: TGTGCCAGTAGCCCAGGGGGACAGTGGCTTACCCACACTGAAGCTTTCTTT
D gene: TRBD2; J gene: TRBJ2-7; V gene: TRBV6-5; CDR3 protein: CASSSLAGGRDEQYF; CDR3 DNA: TGTGCCAGCAGTTCCCTAGCGGGGGGGCGTGACGAGCAGTACTTC
D gene: NA; J gene: TRBJ1-4; V gene: TRBV27; CDR3 protein: CASSTLKAGTGEKLFF; CDR3 DNA: TGTGCCAGCAGTACCCTTAAAGCGGGGACGGGTGAAAAACTGTTTTTT
D gene: TRBD1; J gene: TRBJ2-1; V gene: TRBV30; CDR3 protein: CAWSRTGVEQFF; CDR3 DNA: TGTGCCTGGAGTCGGACAGGGGTTGAGCAGTTCTTC
D gene: TRBD1; J gene: TRBJ2-6; V gene: TRBV7-3; CDR3 protein: CASSLWSGGSGANVLTF; CDR3 DNA: TGTGCCAGCAGCTTATGGTCAGGGGGCTCTGGGGCCAACGTCCTGACTTTC